Listed below are T cell receptor beta chains from one sample, sequenced in a study of Graves' ophthalmopathy and Graves' hyperthyroidism. TCRdb re-analysed the multiplex PCR reads in MiXCR, keeping a single row per CDR3 protein. Counted here are almost 400,000 distinct CDR3 sequences, 15% to 20% occurring once; the ten biggest clones make up roughly 1.4%. Sequenced material: peripheral blood. The receptors come from a woman aged 18-30 years with Graves' ophthalmopathy. Each CDR3 is given with its conserved first and last residue. A D gene is named only where the DNA matches it firmly. Clone sizes are given selectively: once, few, many, or a class where the clone is expanded.

>-|TRBJ2-5|TRBV12-5|many
CASGISFGETQYF
TGTGCTAGTGGTATAAGTTTCGGCGAGACCCAGTACTTC
>-|TRBJ2-7|TRBV30|many
CAWSVLWSHEQYF
TGTGCCTGGAGTGTCCTTTGGTCCCACGAGCAGTACTTC
>TRBD1|TRBJ1-6|TRBV28|-
CASSFRTGGYNSPLHF
TGTGCCAGCAGTTTCCGGACAGGGGGTTATAATTCACCCCTCCACTTT
>-|TRBJ1-1|TRBV27|-
CASSLSGGLNTEAFF
TGTGCCAGCAGTTTGAGCGGCGGTCTTAACACTGAAGCTTTCTTT
>TRBD2|TRBJ2-5|TRBV19|many
CASSIGAAGGLRETQYF
TGTGCCAGTAGTATAGGTGCAGCGGGGGGACTCCGAGAGACCCAGTACTTC
>-|TRBJ1-1|TRBV12-3/TRBV12-4|many
CASSLGGANEAFF
TGTGCCAGCAGTTTAGGCGGGGCCAATGAAGCTTTCTTT
>TRBD2|TRBJ2-4|TRBV20-1|many
CSAPWIPGGFKNIQYF
TGCAGTGCGCCGTGGATCCCGGGGGGGTTTAAAAACATTCAGTACTTC
>-|TRBJ1-1|TRBV4-2|-
CASSQVSGGERAFF
TGTGCCAGCAGCCAAGTAAGCGGGGGTGAAAGAGCTTTCTTT
>TRBD1|TRBJ2-7|TRBV6-1|-
CASRPTGTGSYEQYF
TGTGCCAGCAGACCGACCGGGACAGGCTCCTACGAGCAGTACTTC
>TRBD2|TRBJ2-7|TRBV11-3|-
CASSPWGAGGEQYF
TGTGCCAGCAGCCCCTGGGGTGCGGGAGGGGAGCAGTACTTC
>-|TRBJ1-1|TRBV12-3/TRBV12-4|many
CASSFVRGGLMNTEAFF
TGTGCCAGCAGTTTTGTGAGGGGGGGACTAATGAACACTGAAGCTTTCTTT
>-|TRBJ1-2|TRBV29-1|many
CSVETSQDIYGYTF
TGCAGCGTTGAAACGTCCCAGGATATCTATGGCTACACCTTC
>-|TRBJ2-2|TRBV7-8|many
CASSLAGVNTGELFF
TGTGCCAGCAGCTTAGCAGGGGTGAACACCGGGGAGCTGTTTTTT
>-|TRBJ1-2|TRBV27|many
CASSLSRGAMSYGYTF
TGTGCCAGCAGTTTATCGCGGGGGGCCATGTCCTATGGCTACACCTTC
>TRBD2|TRBJ2-7|TRBV6-5|many
CASSYSWTSGSSEQYF
TGTGCCAGCAGTTACTCCTGGACTAGCGGGAGTTCCGAGCAGTACTTC